A single sample is the source of the 8 T cell receptor beta chains below, sequenced in a study of blood T cell repertoires in COVID-19. Generated by immunoSEQ multiplex PCR, the TCRdb table keeps only in-frame clones and is missing some. Here the sample spans 220,000 or so clones, roughly 86% being singletons. Sample: PBMCs or T cells enriched from blood (not recorded which). The receptors come from a woman in her forties or fifties who had recovered from COVID-19.

This sequence joins TRBV5-6 and TRBJ2-1; 7 nucleotides line up with TRBD2. The junction had 7 bases not matched to a gene; V was cut back by 4 bases and J by 6 bases. Germline CDR1 SGHDT, CDR2 YYEEEE. This CDR3 is built from 14 residues. This CDR3 is CASSAAGLFNEQFF. DNA for the CDR3: TGTGCCAGCAGCGCAGCGGGACTTTTCAATGAGCAGTTCTTC.

The V call is TRBV10-3, the J call TRBJ2-7; TRBD1 matches at 12 bases. CDR1 is ENHRY and CDR2 is SYGVKD in the germline V gene. The CDR3 loop spans 15 amino acids. Losses at the gene ends were 6 bases for V and 5 bases for J; bases not matched to a gene: 8. CDR3: CAIRPLGQGADEQYF. The CDR3 nucleotides read TGTGCCATCAGACCGCTGGGACAGGGGGCGGACGAGCAGTACTTC.

The gene calls are TRBV19 and TRBJ2-7; 10 nucleotides match TRBD1. This CDR3 is 15 amino acids long. The junction had 7 bases not matched to a gene; V was cut back by 3 bases and J by 5 bases. Germline V gene sequence: CDR1 LNHDA, CDR2 SQIVND (reference sequence). The CDR3 protein is CASSIAGQGTNEQYF. In DNA form, the CDR3 reads TGTGCCAGTAGTATCGCGGGACAGGGGACCAACGAGCAGTACTTC.

The genes are TRBV5-4 and TRBJ1-1; 10 nucleotides agree with TRBD1. Trimming removed 4 bases from V and 7 bases from J; junction bases left unmatched: 7. This CDR3 region has 14 residues. CDR1 is SGHNT, CDR2 YYREEE, per germline (reference sequence). The CDR3 reads CASSPHGQGVEAFF. The CDR3 DNA follows: TGTGCCAGCAGCCCTCATGGACAGGGGGTTGAAGCTTTCTTT.

The V and J genes are TRBV4-1 and TRBJ1-2, with 10 positions matching TRBD1. The CDR3 has 17 amino acids. The V and J ends lost 0 bases and 11 bases, in that order; junction bases with no gene match: 15. Germline V gives CDR1 MGHRA, CDR2 YSYEKL. The CDR3 sequence is CASSQDPGTGATTAYTF. DNA for the CDR3: TGCGCCAGCAGCCAAGATCCCGGGACAGGGGCCACGACGGCTTACACCTTC.

The chain links TRBV13 to TRBJ2-6; D is unclear. CDR1 PRHDT and CDR2 FYEKMQ come from the germline V gene (reference sequence). The V end was cut by 8 bases, the J end by 4 bases, with 9 bases between. CDR3 length: 13 amino acids. The CDR3 DNA reads as TGTGCCAGCTCGATCGGGGGGGCCAACGTCCTGACTTTC. Translation: CASSIGGANVLTF.

V usage is TRBV7-8 and J usage is TRBJ1-6; weak D call: TRBD1 (6 bases). Trimming pared 5 bases from V and 6 bases from J, leaving 14 bases between. Germline CDR1 reads SGHVS; CDR2 reads FQNEAQ. The CDR3 runs 15 residues. The CDR3: CASSHGQLPNSPLHF. The CDR3 DNA is TGTGCCAGCAGCCATGGACAGCTCCCTAATTCACCCCTCCACTTT.

The chain couples TRBV5-5 to TRBJ1-2, with D perhaps matching TRBD1 (5 bases). The CDR3 loop spans 13 amino acids. Trimming left V 5 bases short and J 5 bases short, with 13 bases between. CDR1 is SGHKS and CDR2 is YYEKEE in the germline V gene (reference sequence). In DNA form, the CDR3 reads TGTGCCAGCAGGGGGCAGACCTGGTATGGCTACACCTTC. Translation gives CASRGQTWYGYTF. Complete variable domain (other parts from reference TRBV5-5 and TRBJ1-2): DAGVTQSPTHLIKTRGQQVTLRCSPISGHKSVSWYQQVLGQGPQFIFQYYEKEERGRGNFPDRFSARQFPNYSSELNVNALLLGDSALYLCASRGQTWYGYTFGSGTRLTVV.